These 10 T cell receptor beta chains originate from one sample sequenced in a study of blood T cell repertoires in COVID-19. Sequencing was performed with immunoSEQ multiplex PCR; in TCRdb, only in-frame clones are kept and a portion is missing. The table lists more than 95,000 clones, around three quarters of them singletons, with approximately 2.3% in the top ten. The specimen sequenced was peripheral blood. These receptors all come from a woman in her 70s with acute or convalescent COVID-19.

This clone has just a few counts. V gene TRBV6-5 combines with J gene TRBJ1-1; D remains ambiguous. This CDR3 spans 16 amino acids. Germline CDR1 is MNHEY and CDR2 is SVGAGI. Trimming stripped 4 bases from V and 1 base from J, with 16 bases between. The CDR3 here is CASSSPRAEGNTEAFF. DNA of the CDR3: TGTGCCAGCAGTTCCCCACGGGCAGAGGGGAACACTGAAGCTTTCTTT.

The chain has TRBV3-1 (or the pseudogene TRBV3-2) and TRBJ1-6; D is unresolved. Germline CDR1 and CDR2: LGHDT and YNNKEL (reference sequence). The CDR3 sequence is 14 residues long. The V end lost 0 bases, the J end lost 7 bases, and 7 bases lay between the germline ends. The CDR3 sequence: CASSQDAGNSPLHF. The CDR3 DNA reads TGTGCCAGCAGCCAAGATGCAGGAAATTCACCCCTCCACTTT.

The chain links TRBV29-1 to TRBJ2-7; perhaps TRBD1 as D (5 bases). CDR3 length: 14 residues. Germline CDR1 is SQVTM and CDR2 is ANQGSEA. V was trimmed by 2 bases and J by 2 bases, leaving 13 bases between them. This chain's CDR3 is CSVEWGHRPYEQYF. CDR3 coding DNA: TGCAGCGTTGAATGGGGCCACCGTCCCTACGAGCAGTACTTC.

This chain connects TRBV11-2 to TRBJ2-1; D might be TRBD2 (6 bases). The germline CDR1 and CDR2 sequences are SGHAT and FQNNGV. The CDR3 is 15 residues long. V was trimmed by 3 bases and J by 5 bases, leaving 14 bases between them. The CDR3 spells CASSFLGLPNNEQFF. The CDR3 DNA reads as TGTGCCAGCAGCTTCCTAGGACTACCCAACAATGAGCAGTTCTTC.

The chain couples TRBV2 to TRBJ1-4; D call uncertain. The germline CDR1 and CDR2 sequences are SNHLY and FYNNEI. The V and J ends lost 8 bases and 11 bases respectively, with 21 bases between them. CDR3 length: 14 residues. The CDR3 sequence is CASAWSTFNGKLFF. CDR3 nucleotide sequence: TGTGCCAGCGCGTGGAGTACCTTTAATGGGAAACTGTTTTTT. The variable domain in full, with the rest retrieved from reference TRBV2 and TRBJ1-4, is EPEVTQTPSHQVTQMGQEVILRCVPISNHLYFYWYRQILGQKVEFLVSFYNNEISEKSEIFDDQFSVERPDGSNFTLKIRSTKLEDSAMYFCASAWSTFNGKLFFGSGTQLSVL.

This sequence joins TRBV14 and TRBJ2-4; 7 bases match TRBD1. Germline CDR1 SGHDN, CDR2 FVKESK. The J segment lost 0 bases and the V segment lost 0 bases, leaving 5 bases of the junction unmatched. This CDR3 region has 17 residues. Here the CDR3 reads CASSQDRDRVAKNIQYF. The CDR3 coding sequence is TGTGCCAGCAGCCAAGATCGGGACAGAGTAGCCAAAAACATTCAGTACTTC. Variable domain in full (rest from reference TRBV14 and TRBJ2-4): EAGVTQFPSHSVIEKGQTVTLRCDPISGHDNLYWYRRVMGKEIKFLLHFVKESKQDESGMPNNRFLAERTGGTYSTLKVQPAELEDSGVYFCASSQDRDRVAKNIQYFGAGTRLSVL.

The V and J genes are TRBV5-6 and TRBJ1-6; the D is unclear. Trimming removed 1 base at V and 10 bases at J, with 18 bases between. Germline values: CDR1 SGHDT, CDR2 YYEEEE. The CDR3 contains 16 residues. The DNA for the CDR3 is TGTGCCAGCAGCTTGCGGAAGACTGGCCTGCCATCACCCCTCCACTTT. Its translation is CASSLRKTGLPSPLHF. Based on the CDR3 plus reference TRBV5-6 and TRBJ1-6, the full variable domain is DAGVTQSPTHLIKTRGQQVTLRCSPKSGHDTVSWYQQALGQGPQFIFQYYEEEERQRGNFPDRFSGHQFPNYSSELNVNALLLGDSALYLCASSLRKTGLPSPLHFGNGTRLTVT.

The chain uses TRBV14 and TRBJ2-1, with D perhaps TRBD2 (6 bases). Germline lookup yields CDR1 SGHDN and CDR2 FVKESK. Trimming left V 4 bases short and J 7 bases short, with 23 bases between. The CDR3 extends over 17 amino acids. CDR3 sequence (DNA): TGTGCCAGCAGCCTAGCGGACCGCGGAAGATTTATGAATGAGCAGTTCTTC. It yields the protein CASSLADRGRFMNEQFF. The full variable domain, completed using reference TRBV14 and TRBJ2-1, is EAGVTQFPSHSVIEKGQTVTLRCDPISGHDNLYWYRRVMGKEIKFLLHFVKESKQDESGMPNNRFLAERTGGTYSTLKVQPAELEDSGVYFCASSLADRGRFMNEQFFGPGTRLTVL.

CDR3: CASSSRDKVSYEQYF. CDR3 DNA: TGTGCCAGCAGTTCCCGGGACAAGGTTTCCTACGAGCAGTACTTC. The chain is built from TRBV27 and TRBJ2-7, with a weak D call TRBD1 (6 bases). V shed 4 bases and J shed 1 base, with 14 bases lying between them. The germline gives CDR1 MNHEY, CDR2 SMNVEV (reference sequence). The CDR3 consists of 15 residues.

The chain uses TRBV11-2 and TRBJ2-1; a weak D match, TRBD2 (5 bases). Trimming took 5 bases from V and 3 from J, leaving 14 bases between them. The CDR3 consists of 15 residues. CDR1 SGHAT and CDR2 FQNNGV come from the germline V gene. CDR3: CASSLTGSGYNEQFF. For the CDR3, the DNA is TGTGCCAGCAGCCTAACGGGGTCTGGCTACAATGAGCAGTTCTTC.